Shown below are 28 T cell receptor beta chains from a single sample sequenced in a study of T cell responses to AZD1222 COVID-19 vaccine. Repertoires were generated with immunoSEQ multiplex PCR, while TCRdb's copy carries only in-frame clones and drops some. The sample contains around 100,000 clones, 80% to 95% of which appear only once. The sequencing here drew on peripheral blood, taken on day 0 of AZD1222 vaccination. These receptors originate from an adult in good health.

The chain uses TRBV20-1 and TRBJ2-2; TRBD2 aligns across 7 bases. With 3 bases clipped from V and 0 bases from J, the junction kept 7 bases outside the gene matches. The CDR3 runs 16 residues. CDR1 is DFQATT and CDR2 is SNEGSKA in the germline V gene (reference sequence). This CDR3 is CSASRLGLTNTGELFF. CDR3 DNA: TGCAGTGCTAGTCGTTTGGGACTAACGAACACCGGGGAGCTGTTTTTT.

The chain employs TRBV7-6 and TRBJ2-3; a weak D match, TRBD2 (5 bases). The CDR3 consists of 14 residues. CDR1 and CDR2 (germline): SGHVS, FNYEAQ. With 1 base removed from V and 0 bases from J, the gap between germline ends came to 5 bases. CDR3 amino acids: CASSLGTSTDTQYF. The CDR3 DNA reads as TGTGCCAGCAGCTTAGGGACTAGCACAGATACGCAGTATTTT.

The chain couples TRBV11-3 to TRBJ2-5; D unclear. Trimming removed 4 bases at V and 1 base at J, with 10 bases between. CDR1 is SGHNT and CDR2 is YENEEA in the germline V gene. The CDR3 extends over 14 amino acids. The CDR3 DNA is TGTGCCAGCAGCTACCATGCCAGCCAAGAGACCCAGTACTTC. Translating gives CASSYHASQETQYF.

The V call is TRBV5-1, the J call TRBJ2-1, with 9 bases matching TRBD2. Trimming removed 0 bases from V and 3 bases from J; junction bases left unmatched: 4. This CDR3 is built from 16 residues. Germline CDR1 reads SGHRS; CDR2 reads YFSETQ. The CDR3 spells CASSLGLAELYNEQFF. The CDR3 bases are TGCGCCAGCAGCTTGGGACTAGCGGAACTCTACAATGAGCAGTTCTTC.

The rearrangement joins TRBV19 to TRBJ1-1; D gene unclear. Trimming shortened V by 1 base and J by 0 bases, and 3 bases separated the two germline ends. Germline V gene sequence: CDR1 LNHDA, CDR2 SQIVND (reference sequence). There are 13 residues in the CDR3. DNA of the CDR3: TGTGCCAGTAGTATAGGGATGAACACTGAAGCTTTCTTT. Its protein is CASSIGMNTEAFF.

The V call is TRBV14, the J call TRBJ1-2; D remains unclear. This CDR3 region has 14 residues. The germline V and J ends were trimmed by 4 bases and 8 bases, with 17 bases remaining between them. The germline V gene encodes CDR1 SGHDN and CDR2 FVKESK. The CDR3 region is CASSPVDLGGGYTF. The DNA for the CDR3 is TGTGCCAGCAGCCCCGTTGATCTCGGAGGGGGCTACACCTTC.

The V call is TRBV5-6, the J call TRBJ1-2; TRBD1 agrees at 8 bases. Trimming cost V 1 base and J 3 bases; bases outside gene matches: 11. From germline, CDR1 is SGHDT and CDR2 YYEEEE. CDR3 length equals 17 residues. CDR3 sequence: CASSLFFVQGADYGYTF. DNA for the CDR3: TGTGCCAGCAGCTTGTTTTTTGTGCAGGGGGCGGACTATGGCTACACCTTC.

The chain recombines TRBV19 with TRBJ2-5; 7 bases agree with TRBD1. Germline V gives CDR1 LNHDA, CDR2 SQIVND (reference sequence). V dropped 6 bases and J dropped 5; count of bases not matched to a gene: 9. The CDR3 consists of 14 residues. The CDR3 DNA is TGTGCCAGTAGCTCCGACAGGGAGTTTGAGACCCAGTACTTC. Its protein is CASSSDREFETQYF.

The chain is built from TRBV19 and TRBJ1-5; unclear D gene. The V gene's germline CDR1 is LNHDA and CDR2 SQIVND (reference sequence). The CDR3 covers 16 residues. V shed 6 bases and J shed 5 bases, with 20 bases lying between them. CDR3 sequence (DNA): TGTGCCAGTAGCAGACACATTACGGGAGTCGATCAGCCCCAGCATTTT. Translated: CASSRHITGVDQPQHF.

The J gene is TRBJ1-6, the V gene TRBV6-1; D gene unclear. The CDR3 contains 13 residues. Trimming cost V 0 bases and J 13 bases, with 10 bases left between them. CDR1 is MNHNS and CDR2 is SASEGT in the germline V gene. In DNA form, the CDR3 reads TGTGCCAGCAGTGAAGCGTTGGGGTTGCCCCTCCACTTT. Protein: CASSEALGLPLHF.

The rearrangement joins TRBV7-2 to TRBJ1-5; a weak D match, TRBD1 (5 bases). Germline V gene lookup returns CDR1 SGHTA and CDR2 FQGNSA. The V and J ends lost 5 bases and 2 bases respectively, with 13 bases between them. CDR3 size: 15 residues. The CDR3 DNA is TGTGCCAGCAGCCCCGGGGGGTCGGGCAATCAGCCCCAGCATTTT. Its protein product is CASSPGGSGNQPQHF.

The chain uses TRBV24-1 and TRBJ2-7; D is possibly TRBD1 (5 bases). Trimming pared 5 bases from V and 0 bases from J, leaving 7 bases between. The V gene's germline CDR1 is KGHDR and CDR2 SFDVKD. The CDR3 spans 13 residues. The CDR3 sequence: CATSGQFSYEQYF. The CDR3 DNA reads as TGTGCCACCAGTGGACAGTTCTCCTACGAGCAGTACTTC.

Written as DNA, the CDR3 is TGCGCCAGCAGCTTGGGGGGCCTCTACGAGCAGTACTTC. Its translation is CASSLGGLYEQYF. This chain links TRBV5-1 with TRBJ2-7, with D possibly matching TRBD1 (5 bases). This CDR3 spans 13 amino acids. Germline values: CDR1 SGHRS, CDR2 YFSETQ. V was pared by 0 bases and J by 3 bases, with 7 bases between.

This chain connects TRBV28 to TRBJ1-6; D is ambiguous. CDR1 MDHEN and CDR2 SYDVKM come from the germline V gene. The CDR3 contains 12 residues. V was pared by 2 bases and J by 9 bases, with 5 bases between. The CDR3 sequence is CASSLRSSPLHF. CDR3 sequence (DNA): TGTGCCAGCAGTTTAAGAAGTTCACCCCTCCACTTT. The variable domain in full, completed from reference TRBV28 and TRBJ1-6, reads DVKVTQSSRYLVKRTGEKVFLECVQDMDHENMFWYRQDPGLGLRLIYFSYDVKMKEKGDIPEGYSVSREKKERFSLILESASTNQTSMYLCASSLRSSPLHFGNGTRLTVT.

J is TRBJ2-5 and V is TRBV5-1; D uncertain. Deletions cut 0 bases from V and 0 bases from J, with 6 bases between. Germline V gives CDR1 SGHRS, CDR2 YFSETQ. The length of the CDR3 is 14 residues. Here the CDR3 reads CASSLVSHQETQYF. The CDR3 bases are TGCGCCAGCAGCTTGGTTAGCCACCAAGAGACCCAGTACTTC.

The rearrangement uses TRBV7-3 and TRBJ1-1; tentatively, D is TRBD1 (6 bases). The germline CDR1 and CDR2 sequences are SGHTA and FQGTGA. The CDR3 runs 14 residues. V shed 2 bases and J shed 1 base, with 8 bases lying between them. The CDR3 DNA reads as TGTGCCAGCAGCTTAGGGACACCGAACACTGAAGCTTTCTTT. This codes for CASSLGTPNTEAFF.

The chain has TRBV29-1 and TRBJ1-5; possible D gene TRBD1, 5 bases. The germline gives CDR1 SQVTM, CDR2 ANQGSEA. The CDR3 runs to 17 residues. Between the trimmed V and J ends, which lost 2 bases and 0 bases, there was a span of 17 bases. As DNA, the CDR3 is TGCAGCGTTGAAAGGGACTACAATCCGGGTAGCAATCAGCCCCAGCATTTT. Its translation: CSVERDYNPGSNQPQHF.

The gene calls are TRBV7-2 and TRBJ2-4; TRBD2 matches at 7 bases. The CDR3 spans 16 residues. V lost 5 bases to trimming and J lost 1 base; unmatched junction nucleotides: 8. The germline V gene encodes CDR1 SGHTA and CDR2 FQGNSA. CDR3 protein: CASSGQAGLAKNIQYF. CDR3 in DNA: TGTGCCAGCAGCGGGCAAGCGGGACTGGCCAAAAACATTCAGTACTTC.

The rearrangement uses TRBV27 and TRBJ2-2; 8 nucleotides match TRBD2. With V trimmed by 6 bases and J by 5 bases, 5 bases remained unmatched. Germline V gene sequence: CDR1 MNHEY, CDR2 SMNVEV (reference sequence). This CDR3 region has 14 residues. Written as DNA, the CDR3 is TGTGCCAGCAGGACTAGCGAAGGAACCGGGGAGCTGTTTTTT. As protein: CASRTSEGTGELFF.

CDR3: CASSYRGDDTGELFF. In DNA form, the CDR3 reads TGTGCCAGTAGCTACAGAGGGGACGACACCGGGGAGCTGTTTTTT. The V gene is TRBV19, the J gene TRBJ2-2; D may match TRBD1 or TRBD2 (5 bases each). This CDR3 has 15 residues. Trimming removed 6 bases at V and 3 bases at J, with 14 bases between. The V gene's germline CDR1 is LNHDA and CDR2 SQIVND (reference sequence).

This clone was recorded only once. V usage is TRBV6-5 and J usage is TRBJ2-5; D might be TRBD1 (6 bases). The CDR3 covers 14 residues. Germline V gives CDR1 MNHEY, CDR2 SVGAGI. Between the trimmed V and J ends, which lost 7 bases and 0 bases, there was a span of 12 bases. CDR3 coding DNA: TGTGCCAGCACATCCTGGGACAACCAAGAGACCCAGTACTTC. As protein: CASTSWDNQETQYF.

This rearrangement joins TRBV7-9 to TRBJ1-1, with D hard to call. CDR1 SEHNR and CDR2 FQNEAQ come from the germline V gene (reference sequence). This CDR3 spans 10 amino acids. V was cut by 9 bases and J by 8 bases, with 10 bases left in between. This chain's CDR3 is CASGFSEAFF. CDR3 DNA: TGTGCCAGTGGGTTCTCCGAAGCTTTCTTT. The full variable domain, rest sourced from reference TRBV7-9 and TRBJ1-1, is DTGVSQNPRHKITKRGQNVTFRCDPISEHNRLYWYRQTLGQGPEFLTYFQNEAQLEKSRLLSDRFSAERPKGSFSTLEIQRTEQGDSAMYLCASGFSEAFFGQGTRLTVV.

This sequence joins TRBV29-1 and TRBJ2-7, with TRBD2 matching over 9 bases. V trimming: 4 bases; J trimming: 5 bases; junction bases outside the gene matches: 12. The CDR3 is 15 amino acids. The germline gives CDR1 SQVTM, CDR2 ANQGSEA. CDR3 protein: CSVVSGSGSEDEQYF. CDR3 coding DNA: TGCAGCGTTGTTAGCGGTAGCGGGAGTGAGGACGAGCAGTACTTC.

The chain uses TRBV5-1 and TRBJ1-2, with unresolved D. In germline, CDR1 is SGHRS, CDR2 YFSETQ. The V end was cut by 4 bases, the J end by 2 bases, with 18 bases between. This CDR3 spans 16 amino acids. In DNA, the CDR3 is TGCGCCAGCAGCACAACGATCGGGCCAGACAACTATGGCTACACCTTC. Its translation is CASSTTIGPDNYGYTF.

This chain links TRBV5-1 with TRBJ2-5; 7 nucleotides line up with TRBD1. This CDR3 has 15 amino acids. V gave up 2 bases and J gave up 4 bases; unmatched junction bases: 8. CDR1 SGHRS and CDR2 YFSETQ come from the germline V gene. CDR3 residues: CASSFGTVLLETQYF. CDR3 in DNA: TGCGCCAGCAGCTTCGGGACAGTACTTCTAGAGACCCAGTACTTC.

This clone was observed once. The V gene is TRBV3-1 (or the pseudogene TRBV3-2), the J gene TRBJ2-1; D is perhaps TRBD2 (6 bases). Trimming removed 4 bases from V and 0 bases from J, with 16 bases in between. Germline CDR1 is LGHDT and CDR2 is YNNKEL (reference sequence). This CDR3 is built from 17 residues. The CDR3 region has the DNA TGTGCCAGCAGCCCCATAGCGGATACCTTCTCCTACAATGAGCAGTTCTTC. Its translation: CASSPIADTFSYNEQFF.

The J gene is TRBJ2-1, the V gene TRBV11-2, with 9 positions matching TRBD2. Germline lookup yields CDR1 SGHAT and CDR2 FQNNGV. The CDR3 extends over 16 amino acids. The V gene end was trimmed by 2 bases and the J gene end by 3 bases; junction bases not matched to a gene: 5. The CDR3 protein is CASSLIASGVYNEQFF. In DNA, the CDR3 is TGTGCCAGCAGCTTAATCGCTAGCGGGGTCTACAATGAGCAGTTCTTC.

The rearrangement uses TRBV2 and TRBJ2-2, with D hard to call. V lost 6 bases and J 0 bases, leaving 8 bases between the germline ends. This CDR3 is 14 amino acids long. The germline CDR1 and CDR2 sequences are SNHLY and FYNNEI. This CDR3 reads CASRPWPNTGELFF. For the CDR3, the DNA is TGTGCCAGCAGGCCATGGCCGAACACCGGGGAGCTGTTTTTT. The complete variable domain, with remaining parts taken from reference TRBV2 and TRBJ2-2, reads EPEVTQTPSHQVTQMGQEVILRCVPISNHLYFYWYRQILGQKVEFLVSFYNNEISEKSEIFDDQFSVERPDGSNFTLKIRSTKLEDSAMYFCASRPWPNTGELFFGEGSRLTVL.